The rows below give T cell receptor beta chains drawn from one sample of a study of human T cells and chemical hapten exposure. From the RACE reads, TCRdb called clonotypes with MiXCR, one entry per CDR3 protein. The table has approximately 350,000 distinct CDR3 sequences, about 6% seen once; the top ten hold 5% to 6%. Material: whole blood, obtained in connection with sensitization to the hapten diphenylcyclopropenone (DPC). These receptors all stem from a woman aged 18-29 years with alopecia areata. Some clones in this sample may be carry-over from other donors' samples. The CDR3 runs from the conserved cysteine through the conserved F or W. D genes are given only for firm matches. Clone size is not always given. Where it is, it says once, few, many or a class for expanded clones.

J	length	size	V	D	DNA	CDR3
TRBJ2-6	16	few	TRBV11-2	-	TGTGCCAGCAGCTTAGAGGGACGGAGTGGGGCCAACGTCCTGACTTTC	CASSLEGRSGANVLTF
TRBJ2-2	16	many	TRBV6-5	TRBD1	TGTGCCAGCAGTTCCCCACAGGGGGCGAACACCGGGGAGCTGTTTTTT	CASSSPQGANTGELFF
TRBJ2-1	15	few	TRBV7-9	-	TGTGCCAGCACTAAGGGGGGTACACCTTACAATGAGCAGTTCTTC	CASTKGGTPYNEQFF
TRBJ1-1	15	-	TRBV10-3	TRBD1	TGTGCCATCAGAGACCACTGGACAGGGAACACTGAAGCTTTCTTT	CAIRDHWTGNTEAFF
TRBJ2-7	14	many	TRBV12-3/TRBV12-4	TRBD1	TGTGCCAGCAGTTTTGACAGGGGCTCCTACGAGCAGTACTTC	CASSFDRGSYEQYF
TRBJ1-2	14	many	TRBV5-1	-	TGCGCCAGCAGCTTGGGGACAGCCGAAGGGGGCTACACCTTC	CASSLGTAEGGYTF
TRBJ2-7	14	-	TRBV14	TRBD1	TGTGCCAGCAGCAGACAGGGGATCTCCTACGAGCAGTACTTC	CASSRQGISYEQYF
TRBJ1-6	15	-	TRBV14	TRBD1	TGTGCCAGCAGCCTAGGACAGGGGGCGAGGCTCCCCCTCCACTTT	CASSLGQGARLPLHF
TRBJ2-3	14	few	TRBV20-1	-	TGCAGTGCTAGACCGGGACTTTTCACAGATACGCAGTATTTT	CSARPGLFTDTQYF
TRBJ2-2	13	many	TRBV2	-	TGTGCCAGCAGCCCCGGAGACACCGGGGAGCTGTTTTTT	CASSPGDTGELFF
TRBJ2-7	15	-	TRBV5-1	TRBD1	TGCGCCAGCAGCTTAACAGGGGGCGGCACCTACGAGCAGTACTTC	CASSLTGGGTYEQYF
TRBJ2-2	18	-	TRBV21-1	-	TGTGCCAGCAGCAAAGCTAGGCTTTGGGCAAAGAGTACCGGGGAGCTGTTTTTT	CASSKARLWAKSTGELFF
TRBJ2-7	12	-	TRBV10-3	-	TGTGCCATCAGTGCTACTTCCTACGAGCAGTACTTC	CAISATSYEQYF